The 19 T cell receptor beta chains below all came from one sample that was sequenced in a study of a mutant IDH1 vaccine in newly diagnosed glioma. Time point: week 23, last vaccination. The vaccine gave 300 ug of a 20-mer mutant IDH1 peptide subcutaneously per dose. No antigens are known for them. Repertoires were generated with immunoSEQ multiplex PCR, while TCRdb's copy carries only in-frame clones and drops some. The repertoire holds about 54,000 clones, with 87% as singletons. The sequencing here drew on PBMCs, taken from a glioma patient whose treatment included an IDH1 peptide vaccine. Receptors originate from a man between 35 and 55 years old with glioma.

The genes are TRBV6-1 and TRBJ2-3, with no clear D. Trimming removed 6 bases at V and 6 bases at J, with 7 bases between. This CDR3 has 11 residues. CDR1 is MNHNS, CDR2 SASEGT, per germline. For the CDR3, the DNA is TGTGCCAGCAGGCAAGGGGATACGCAGTATTTT. It yields the protein CASRQGDTQYF.

V is TRBV5-6 and J is TRBJ2-3; 7 bases fit TRBD2. The CDR3 is 16 residues long. Germline assignment: CDR1 SGHDT and CDR2 YYEEEE. Trimming took 3 bases from V and 4 from J; bases not matched to a gene: 11. The DNA of the CDR3 is TGTGCCAGCAGCTCGTTTGCGGGAGTACGGCCAGATACGCAGTATTTT. Its protein product is CASSSFAGVRPDTQYF.

Note on this clone: Additional DNA sequences in this sample encode the identical CDR3. The V and J genes are TRBV7-9 and TRBJ2-7, with unresolved D. This CDR3 has 11 amino acids. Trimming cost V 2 bases and J 7 bases, with 6 bases left between them. Germline values: CDR1 SEHNR, CDR2 FQNEAQ (reference sequence). CDR3 bases: TGTGCCAGCAGCTTAACTGGGGAGCAGTACTTC. It codes for CASSLTGEQYF.

V is TRBV14 and J is TRBJ1-4; no reliable D call. The germline V gene has CDR1 SGHDN and CDR2 FVKESK. There are 15 residues in the CDR3. Trimming removed 3 bases from V and 8 bases from J, with 16 bases in between. The CDR3 coding sequence is TGTGCCAGCAGCCACGTCAGGCACGGAGGGGAAAAACTGTTTTTT. Protein: CASSHVRHGGEKLFF.

This sequence joins TRBV6-5 and TRBJ2-7; a possible D gene is TRBD2 (5 bases). With 2 bases removed from V and 6 bases from J, the gap between germline ends came to 17 bases. Per the germline V gene, CDR1 is MNHEY and CDR2 is SVGAGI. This CDR3 is 15 amino acids long. The CDR3 coding sequence is TGTGCCAGCAGTTACGGACGGGCTAGCCTTCCCGAGCAGTACTTC. It translates to CASSYGRASLPEQYF.

The rearrangement links TRBV21-1 to TRBJ1-5; the table gives TRBD1 as D, unverified against the DNA. TRBV21-1 is listed as a pseudogene. The CDR3 is made up of 14 amino acids. CDR3: CAREGVDGNQPQHF. CDR3 DNA: TGTGCCAGAGAGGGGGTAGATGGCAATCAGCCCCAGCATTTT.

This rearrangement joins TRBV7-8 to TRBJ1-3; D gene ambiguous. The germline V gene has CDR1 SGHVS and CDR2 FQNEAQ. This CDR3 has 15 residues. V lost 0 bases and J lost 5, with 11 bases in between. The CDR3 region is CASSLALPSRNTIYF. CDR3 nucleotides: TGTGCCAGCAGCTTAGCACTGCCCTCACGAAACACCATATATTTT.

This clone appeared a single time. The chain joins TRBV9 to TRBJ2-7, with TRBD1 identical over 11 bases. Germline V lookup: CDR1 SGDLS, CDR2 YYNGEE. After removal of 3 bases from V and 4 bases from J, the junction contained 15 bases not matched to a gene. The CDR3 has 18 residues. The CDR3 DNA sequence: TGTGCCAGCAGCGCCGGCGCCCGGGACAGGGGGGAGGGTTACGAGCAGTACTTC. It specifies CASSAGARDRGEGYEQYF.

The chain links TRBV7-2 to TRBJ1-4; 7 bases align to TRBD1. The V segment lost 3 bases and the J segment 7 bases; nucleotides outside the gene matches: 2. Germline-derived CDR1 and CDR2 are SGHTA and FQGNSA. The CDR3 consists of 13 residues. CDR3 nucleotide sequence: TGTGCCAGCAGCTTTGGGGACAGTGAAAAACTGTTTTTT. Protein product: CASSFGDSEKLFF. Full variable domain (remainder filled in from reference TRBV7-2 and TRBJ1-4): GAGVSQSPSNKVTEKGKDVELRCDPISGHTALYWYRQSLGQGLEFLIYFQGNSAPDKSGLPSDRFSAERTGGSVSTLTIQRTQQEDSAVYLCASSFGDSEKLFFGSGTQLSVL.

This clone was seen just once. This chain connects TRBV7-2 to TRBJ1-2; the D is unclear. V lost 1 base and J lost 13, with 13 bases in between. CDR1 and CDR2 (germline): SGHTA, FQGNSA. The CDR3 covers 12 residues. CDR3 sequence (DNA): TGTGCCAGCAGCTTAGTCGGCTTTGTAGGCACCTTC. Amino acid sequence: CASSLVGFVGTF.

The chain combines TRBV6-1 with TRBJ2-4; TRBD1 aligns across 7 bases. Per the germline V gene, CDR1 is MNHNS and CDR2 is SASEGT. CDR3 length: 12 amino acids. The J segment lost 15 bases and the V segment lost 7 bases, leaving 12 bases of the junction unmatched. CDR3 loop: CASISSDRAGYF. Here the CDR3 DNA reads TGTGCCAGCATCTCCTCAGACAGGGCCGGGTACTTC.

The V gene is TRBV27, the J gene TRBJ2-7; D unresolved. The CDR3 totals 13 residues. CDR1 and CDR2 (germline): MNHEY, SMNVEV (reference sequence). Trimming cost V 6 bases and J 6 bases, with 15 bases left between them. Here the CDR3 reads CASSPNSWGEQYF. The CDR3 DNA reads TGTGCCAGCAGCCCGAACTCGTGGGGCGAGCAGTACTTC.

The J gene is TRBJ1-3, the V gene TRBV6-5; D not certain. The V gene's germline CDR1 is MNHEY and CDR2 SVGAGI. This CDR3 has 14 amino acids. V gave up 7 bases and J gave up 0 bases, with 10 bases separating them. CDR3 in amino acids: CASISQYSGNTIYF. DNA of the CDR3: TGTGCCAGCATCTCACAGTACTCTGGAAACACCATATATTTT.

This rearrangement joins TRBV2 to TRBJ2-3, with 12 bases fitting TRBD2. This CDR3 has 15 amino acids. Per the germline V gene, CDR1 is SNHLY and CDR2 is FYNNEI. Trimming removed 6 bases from V and 4 bases from J; junction bases left unmatched: 5. Here the CDR3 DNA reads TGTGCCAGCAGACTCGGGACTAGCGGGTCAGATACGCAGTATTTT. Translation gives CASRLGTSGSDTQYF.

V usage is TRBV19 and J usage is TRBJ2-1; 13 nucleotides align to TRBD2. The germline V gene encodes CDR1 LNHDA and CDR2 SQIVND (reference sequence). The V segment lost 7 bases and the J segment 6 bases; nucleotides outside the gene matches: 3. The CDR3 covers 14 residues. The CDR3 coding sequence is TGTGCCAGTAAGACTAGCGGGAGGCTCAATGAGCAGTTCTTC. Amino acid sequence: CASKTSGRLNEQFF. The full variable domain, completed using reference TRBV19 and TRBJ2-1, is DGGITQSPKYLFRKEGQNVTLSCEQNLNHDAMYWYRQDPGQGLRLIYYSQIVNDFQKGDIAEGYSVSREKKESFPLTVTSAQKNPTAFYLCASKTSGRLNEQFFGPGTRLTVL.

The chain recombines TRBV7-2 with TRBJ2-4; D might be TRBD1 (5 bases). This CDR3 has 14 amino acids. The germline V and J ends were trimmed by 5 bases and 6 bases, with 14 bases remaining between them. Germline CDR1 and CDR2: SGHTA and FQGNSA. The CDR3 loop is CASSDRDRVNIQYF. DNA for the CDR3: TGTGCCAGCAGCGACCGCGACAGAGTAAACATTCAGTACTTC.

This chain links TRBV5-4 with TRBJ1-5; D is unresolved. Trimming took 0 bases from V and 5 from J, leaving 6 bases between them. Per the germline V gene, CDR1 is SGHNT and CDR2 is YYREEE (reference sequence). The CDR3 has 13 amino acids. The CDR3 protein is CASSLGGDQPQHF. CDR3 DNA sequence: TGTGCCAGCAGCTTGGGTGGGGATCAGCCCCAGCATTTT.

This rearrangement joins TRBV11-2 to TRBJ2-6, with D possibly matching TRBD2 (5 bases). Germline CDR1 is SGHAT and CDR2 is FQNNGV. Trimming cost V 4 bases and J 2 bases, with 12 bases left between them. This CDR3 is built from 16 residues. The DNA for the CDR3 is TGTGCCAGCAGCTCTCACGAGGGTACTGGGGCCAACGTCCTGACTTTC. This encodes CASSSHEGTGANVLTF.

The chain employs TRBV5-1 and TRBJ2-5; D remains ambiguous. CDR1 and CDR2 from the germline V gene are SGHRS and YFSETQ. The CDR3 is 14 amino acids. Trimming took off 3 bases at V and 1 base at J, with 10 bases between the two ends. CDR3 sequence reads: CASSWRLGQETQYF. The CDR3 coding sequence is TGCGCCAGCAGCTGGCGTCTTGGCCAAGAGACCCAGTACTTC.